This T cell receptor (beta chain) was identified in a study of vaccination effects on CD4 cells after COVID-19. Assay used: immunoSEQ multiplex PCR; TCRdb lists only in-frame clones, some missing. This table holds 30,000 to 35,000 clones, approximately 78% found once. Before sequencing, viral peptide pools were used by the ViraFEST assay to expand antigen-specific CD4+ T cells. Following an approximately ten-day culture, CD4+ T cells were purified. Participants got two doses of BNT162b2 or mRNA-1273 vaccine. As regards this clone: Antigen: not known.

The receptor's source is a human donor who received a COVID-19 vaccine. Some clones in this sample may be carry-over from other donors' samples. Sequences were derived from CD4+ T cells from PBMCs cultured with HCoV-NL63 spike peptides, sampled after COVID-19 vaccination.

This chain's CDR3 is CASSLLPQASTDTQYF. CDR3 nucleotides: TGCGCCAGCAGCTTGCTTCCACAAGCTAGCACAGATACGCAGTATTTT. V usage is TRBV5-1 and J usage is TRBJ2-3; unclear D gene. The length of the CDR3 is 16 residues. From germline, CDR1 is SGHRS and CDR2 YFSETQ. V was clipped by 1 base and J by 0 bases, with 12 bases between them.